The rows below give T cell receptor beta chains drawn from one sample of a study of T-cell reconstitution after alpha-beta-depleted transplantation in children. TCRdb passed the PCR reads through MiXCR, listing each CDR3 protein once. The top ten hold 5% to 6.5% of the sample, which has around 210,000 distinct CDR3 sequences, roughly 7.1% seen once. The sample was PBMCs, taken before TCRalphabeta/CD19-depleted stem cell transplant. These receptor sequences come from a boy between 2 and 10 years old with acute lymphoblastic leukemia, due to receive a stem cell transplant. Each CDR3 is given with its conserved first and last residue.

cdr3_aa,v_call,j_call
CAISESLVVGTGADTQYF,TRBV10-3,TRBJ2-3
CASSGPGLVGEQYF,TRBV27,TRBJ2-7
CASSLLAPGMRSYNEQFF,TRBV18,TRBJ2-1
CSGGTNYEQYF,TRBV29-1,TRBJ2-7
CASSSPEGINEKLFF,TRBV7-2,TRBJ1-4
CCARDEGSGSYNEQFF,TRBV20-1,TRBJ2-1
CASSYHSGGYNEQFF,TRBV7-2,TRBJ2-1
CASSITGDYEKLFF,TRBV28,TRBJ1-4
CASSLGLAPTQYF,TRBV4-3,TRBJ2-3
CAISESSQSQYNEQFF,TRBV10-3,TRBJ2-1
CASSLSSAEQYF,TRBV28,TRBJ2-7
CASSQMVRGDEQYF,TRBV3-1,TRBJ2-7
CASSLYQRSYEQYF,TRBV28,TRBJ2-7
CASSLILVPKTYEQYF,TRBV27,TRBJ2-7
CASGLGGNTEAFF,TRBV12-5,TRBJ1-1
CSAVERNTEAFF,TRBV20-1,TRBJ1-1
CSARGGTGSYWNQPQHF,TRBV20-1,TRBJ1-5
CASSVAGELFF,TRBV10-1,TRBJ2-2
CASSLGRGLAGLIGEQYF,TRBV7-2,TRBJ2-7
CASSPGQGAGEKLFF,TRBV7-9,TRBJ1-4
CSGYQGDYGYTF,TRBV29-1,TRBJ1-2
CASSEFGTSSYNEQFF,TRBV6-1,TRBJ2-1
CASSELQGLASPLHF,TRBV6-1,TRBJ1-6
CASSLIWGGPSPLHF,TRBV18,TRBJ1-6
CSVEDLRGSSYEQYF,TRBV29-1,TRBJ2-7
CASSSYSTGELFF,TRBV7-3,TRBJ2-2
CASSPGDRGEQFF,TRBV7-9,TRBJ2-1
CASNRQGYGYTF,TRBV28,TRBJ1-2
CASSPGQGFQPQHF,TRBV7-9,TRBJ1-5
CASNNYPDQPQHF,TRBV12-3/TRBV12-4,TRBJ1-5
CSARSPRDRAKNIQYF,TRBV20-1,TRBJ2-4
CSCRLAGAYEQYF,TRBV20-1,TRBJ2-7
CASSVGGTGGYEQYF,TRBV5-5,TRBJ2-7
CASSDSGLATDEQFF,TRBV6-4,TRBJ2-1
CASSIKGYEQYF,TRBV28,TRBJ2-7
CASSIPGQETQYF,TRBV6-5,TRBJ2-5
CASRRQTASGGTQYF,TRBV12-3/TRBV12-4,TRBJ2-3
CSASGTSGRLVENEQFF,TRBV20-1,TRBJ2-1
CASTATSGGETQYF,TRBV6-2/TRBV6-3,TRBJ2-5
CASSKPGQNTGELFF,TRBV27,TRBJ2-2
CSARGSSGGNSYEQYF,TRBV20-1,TRBJ2-7
CSAPGDTQYF,TRBV20-1,TRBJ2-3
CASHPGGPIYEQYF,TRBV28,TRBJ2-7
CSARFGSDSYEQYF,TRBV20-1,TRBJ2-7
CASSFGGFEDEQYF,TRBV7-6,TRBJ2-7
CASSGNRGVSSGQYF,TRBV25-1,TRBJ2-7
CAISESQEELFF,TRBV10-3,TRBJ2-2
CASSFDRAPYEQYF,TRBV7-9,TRBJ2-7
CASSFLQGTYNEQFF,TRBV28,TRBJ2-1
CASRNGSVLAGGYNEQFF,TRBV28,TRBJ2-1
CASSSEGVDEQFF,TRBV5-1,TRBJ2-1
CASSQDVVPSYNEQFF,TRBV4-3,TRBJ2-1